The clone carrying this T cell receptor (beta chain) was detected only a few times. TCRdb ran MiXCR on the 5' RACE reads and lists one entry per CDR3 protein. This sample has about 88,000 distinct CDR3 sequences; roughly 23% occur once, and the top ten carry around 40%. This entry comes from a study of T-cell memory formation after mild COVID-19. Trimming shortened V by 0 bases and J by 6 bases, and 12 bases separated the two germline ends. The CDR3 spans 14 residues. The germline V gene has CDR1 GTSNPN and CDR2 SVGIG (reference sequence). This TCR derives from a man in his late teens or twenties who had mild COVID-19 (a few samples of this study predate the infection). Cell type and time point are not known. Sequencing input: PBMCs or a T cell subset sorted from them (not recorded which). This chain links TRBV30 with TRBJ1-5, with no clear D. The DNA for the CDR3 is TGTGCCTGGAGTGTACCGGCGGGTGCTCAGCCCCAGCATTTT. Its protein is CAWSVPAGAQPQHF.